Listed here is a single T cell receptor (beta chain). Antigen unknown. These data originate in a study of OX40 agonist ivuxolimab in advanced cancers. Study-wide context: Dose-escalation patients had hepatocellular carcinoma, melanoma, renal cell or head and neck cancer. Three partial responders included one hepatocellular carcinoma patient and two cutaneous melanoma patients. Whole-study findings and limits: Average numbers of expanded clones were greater in CD8+ T cells than in CD4+. In the 0.1 to 3.0 mg/kg range, CD4+ and CD8+ blood T cells had expanded clonally by week 6.

The V gene lost 3 bases and the J gene lost 2 bases, with 13 bases spanning the gap. Germline V gives CDR1 SNHLY, CDR2 FYNNEI. The CDR3 is 15 residues long. Some clones are missing from TCRdb's copy, which holds only in-frame ones; the method was immunoSEQ multiplex PCR. The sample has some 60,000 clones, approximately 90% seen once. The receptor was derived from an adult with an advanced solid tumor such as melanoma, head and neck, liver or kidney cancer. The V and J genes are TRBV2 and TRBJ1-2; no reliable D call. The specimen comprised CD4+ or CD8+ T cells sorted from blood, sampled in a trial of the OX40 agonist ivuxolimab. CDR3: CASSEGTSGNYGYTF. The DNA for the CDR3 is TGTGCCAGCAGTGAGGGTACATCAGGAAACTATGGCTACACCTTC.